The clone carrying this T cell receptor (beta chain) was seen many times. The record originates from a study of neurological immune-mediated disorders. From 2 million PBMCs stored at -80 C, the unsorted libraries were generated. TCRdb reprocessed the 5' RACE reads via MiXCR and lists one record per CDR3 protein. Of tens of thousands of distinct CDR3 sequences in the sample, 15% to 20% were seen once. The germline CDR1 and CDR2 sequences are GTSNPN and SVGIG (reference sequence). The V gene lost 0 bases and the J gene lost 4 bases, with 12 bases spanning the gap. The CDR3 loop spans 14 amino acids. The source material was PBMCs. The rearrangement joins TRBV30 to TRBJ1-1; possibly TRBD1 for D (6 bases). The receptor was isolated from a woman aged 35 to 49 in good health. The chain's CDR3 is CAWSVGRGGTEAFF. CDR3 sequence (DNA): TGTGCCTGGAGTGTTGGCAGGGGAGGCACTGAAGCTTTCTTT.